This T cell receptor beta chain was documented in a study of cytomegalovirus exposure and HLA in healthy donors (dated by TCRdb to 2015 to 2018). For the study in its entirety: According to an earlier analysis of several hundred of the donors, 150 million to 200 million T cells yielded 90 million to 140 million unique TCR beta sequences and approximately 300 Gb of sequence data. An early release covering roughly 580 HLA-typed donors comprised approximately 300 gigabases of sequencing data and approximately 80 million unique TCR sequences. Of the roughly 400 genotyped donors, 75% to 85% were placed in the genetic ancestry cluster associated with self-reported Caucasian donors. The study aimed to test whether cataloging public T cell receptors could reveal signatures of past pathogen exposure. The study profiled the T cell repertoires of hundreds of subjects by immunosequencing and related them to cytomegalovirus serostatus. Besides the first cohort of 550 to 750 subjects, a separate validation cohort made up of 120 different subjects was used. High-throughput TCR immunosequencing, statistical association of individual TCRs with disease status, and machine learning were combined to predict cytomegalovirus infection status. A later analysis re-examined previously published TCR beta repertoires from roughly 650 donors and added high-resolution HLA genotyping to investigate patterns of TCR occurrence. In the later analysis, no new phenotypic data were used to find candidate immune exposures; instead, reliance was placed on TCR beta sequences and their occurrence across donors. An earlier analysis of 587 of the donors applied high-throughput TCR beta sequencing to assess whether each TCR beta V gene segment acted as functional or pseudogenic. Donor age, sex, ethnicity and CMV serostatus were compiled alongside the repertoire data. In a later genetic analysis, genome-wide SNP genotypes for 398 of the 666 donors were used, and that subset was treated as a discovery cohort. Every discovery cohort repertoire had been produced on one sequencing platform. Both class I and class II loci were covered by HLA typing, at four-digit resolution. Typing coverage differed by locus: A, B, C, DRB1 and DQB1 were typed in about 620-630 donors, DQA1 in around 500, DPA1 in around 580, and DPB1 in roughly 470. Because of strong linkage in the cohort, a handful of DR-DQ haplotypes were treated as single units for association and clustering. On average, about 240,000 unique TCR beta nucleotide sequences were sequenced per donor among 398 genotyped donors of the cohort, with approximately 18% of those sequences being non-productive. Beyond this particular receptor, the publication reports: A further reported finding was that TCR beta sequences accurately predicted the HLA-A and HLA-B alleles for most subjects in the first cohort. Broadly in line with IMGT annotations, most TCR beta V segments showed up in productive rearrangements about 90% or about 30% of the time in an earlier analysis of 587 of the donors. A few of the identified cytomegalovirus-associated TCR beta chains were confirmed in vitro to be specific for cytomegalovirus antigens. Across donors, most TCR sequences were observed very rarely, whereas some public TCRs were present in many individuals. Correlated functional status among segregating V segments might reflect linkage disequilibrium, but an unknown experimental factor could not be ruled out. A cluster of highly shared sequence variants was judged likely to represent a technical artifact of the sequencing pipeline. According to a later analysis, most CMV-associated TCR beta chains appeared to be HLA-restricted, and the HLA associations seemed to be driven largely by CMV exposure. Sequencing depth was assumed to be roughly uniform across donors in the presence/absence analyses, though that assumption may not hold. Several of the top co-occurrence clusters appeared to be linked to parvovirus B19, influenza, CMV and Epstein-Barr virus, according to a later analysis. A later analysis associated 16,951 TCR beta sequences with specific HLA alleles at a false discovery rate of 0.05. The 87-base-pair reads could not distinguish some IMGT-functional V segments, including TRBV6-2 and TRBV6-3, so those segments were excluded. In a later genetic analysis, a missense DCLRE1C variant was associated with V-gene and J-gene trimming of TCR beta chains, and the association was replicated in an independent cohort. It was suggested by the authors that the approach could potentially be generalized to other disease states and immunological phenotypes. Assigning TCR associations to individual alleles was difficult when HLA alleles, especially DR and DQ, strongly co-occurred. A later analysis found that TCR association rates varied across HLA loci, with DRB1 alleles showing the most associated TCRs and HLA-C alleles the fewest. Because some donors lacked HLA typing at each locus, the association tests relied only on the typed subset. According to a later genetic analysis, donors in an Asian-associated ancestry cluster had fewer N-insertions in productive TCRs than the approximately 710-donor mean. The study gave a list of about 150 TCR beta chains associated with cytomegalovirus. In a later analysis, HLA-associated TCR beta chains were found to be more clonally expanded and to have lower generation probabilities than equally common non-associated chains. Because counts were too low, approximately 18 rarely observed V segments, including chromosome 9 orphons, were excluded from the earlier analysis of under 650 of the donors. This cohort had only TCR beta chains sequenced, and the lack of alpha or paired-chain data limited which features could be detected. Immune exposure information for the cohort was limited to CMV serostatus. In both the original and validation cohorts, the classifier was reported to diagnose cytomegalovirus status with high specificity and sensitivity.

The cohort comprised 666 healthy bone marrow donors. All cohort members were sampled while nominally healthy, although unrecorded immune exposures were likely present. The donor tested CMV seronegative, placing the donor among the 300 to 400 seronegative members of the cohort. A peripheral blood sample was collected from each donor, and TCR beta sequencing was performed on peripheral blood mononuclear cells. The Qiagen DNeasy Blood Extraction Kit was used to extract genomic DNA from the blood cell samples. CDR1 and CDR2 are read off the germline V gene as MGHDK and SYGVNS. Taken from cysteine to phenylalanine, the CDR3 has 13 residues. Only the CDR3 portion is preserved as DNA: 39 bases, with reading frame beginning at the first base. The V and J ends are trimmed by 2 bases and 7 bases, leaving 11 bases between them. The library was built by means of the immunoSEQ multiplex PCR assay. For the multiplex PCR, a mixture combining 60 forward primers for TCR Vbeta segments and 13 reverse primers for TCR Jbeta segments was used. A multiplex PCR assay on genomic DNA amplified the CDR3 region of rearranged TCR beta genes. The Illumina HiSeq System was used to sequence the amplified TCR beta libraries as 87-base-pair reads. As for how the authors treated the data: In a later analysis, tens of millions of unique TCR beta chains were counted across the 500 to 850 repertoires, and roughly 9.9 million of these chains were shared by at least two donors. Raw reads were error-corrected and collapsed into unique sequences by a nearest-neighbor algorithm in which closely related sequences were merged to remove PCR and sequencing errors. To assign V, D and J gene segments, CDR3 sequences were aligned to IMGT reference sequences. Each retained sequence needed at least a six-nucleotide match to both a V gene segment and a J gene segment. Rearrangements were classified as productive when the CDR3 lacked stop codons and remained in frame with V and J, and all other rearrangements were classified as non-productive. CDR3 was defined by IMGT convention, running from the second conserved V-encoded cysteine to the conserved J-encoded phenylalanine. In an earlier analysis of more than 550 of the donors, sequences lacking an unambiguous match to a single V gene segment were excluded. An earlier analysis of around 600 of the donors classified V segments as functional when productive rearrangements were above 56.7% and as segregating when the standard deviation between donors was above 5%. To diagnose cytomegalovirus status from the catalog of TCR beta chain sequences, a statistical classification framework was built. In a later analysis, V and J genes were assigned by comparing TCR nucleotide sequences against IMGT/GENE-DB human TR gene sequences. The TCRdist pipeline was used in a later analysis to assign CDR3 sequences and most-parsimonious VDJ recombination scenarios. In a later analysis, each TCR beta chain was defined by its CDR3 amino acid sequence together with its V-gene family, and reads lacking a unique V-gene family were excluded. A later analysis removed 592 highly shared, low-generation-probability nucleotide sequences to deal with suspected cross-contamination and a sequencing artifact. For each public chain, a later analysis derived a clonal expansion index from normalized ranks of inferred template counts within each repertoire. Generation probabilities in a later analysis came from a VDJ recombination model fitted to out-of-frame rearrangements, and those results were checked against IGoR. In a later analysis, TCR-TCR, TCR-HLA and TCR-CMV co-occurrence was scored with hypergeometric tests, and a repertoire-size bias correction was applied to TCR pairs. To estimate false discovery rates, a later analysis permuted the HLA or CMV assignments 20 times. In a later analysis, co-occurring TCRs were grouped with DBSCAN, and TCRdist sequence similarity was added when clustering was performed within HLA-allele-positive subsets. Repertoires with fewer than 30,000 or more than 120,000 public chains, plus five repertoires with anomalous nucleotide sharing, were excluded from co-occurrence clustering. As stored in TCRdb, this immuneACCESS dataset retains in-frame rearrangements with V and J assigned. A fraction of the clones does not appear; measured against another copy, unresolved V genes explain less than half of the discrepancy, and the remainder lacks a known reason. The V and J calls and clone size are taken from that table; D and trimming were inferred from the DNA. Counted in this sample were about 140,000 clones; about 80% of them appeared once. The ten largest clones take up under 2% of the sample.

With respect to this clone: The antigen it binds to is not known. No base quality values were provided; no much bigger clone lies one nucleotide off.

The receptor was isolated from a woman aged 40 to 50 in good health and CMV-seronegative. Sequenced input: PBMCs. The sequence joins TRBV25-1 to TRBJ1-2; a confident D gene designation cannot be given. The CDR3 corresponds to CASSEVGRFGYTF. The nucleotides read TGTGCCAGCAGTGAAGTGGGCAGGTTTGGCTACACCTTC.